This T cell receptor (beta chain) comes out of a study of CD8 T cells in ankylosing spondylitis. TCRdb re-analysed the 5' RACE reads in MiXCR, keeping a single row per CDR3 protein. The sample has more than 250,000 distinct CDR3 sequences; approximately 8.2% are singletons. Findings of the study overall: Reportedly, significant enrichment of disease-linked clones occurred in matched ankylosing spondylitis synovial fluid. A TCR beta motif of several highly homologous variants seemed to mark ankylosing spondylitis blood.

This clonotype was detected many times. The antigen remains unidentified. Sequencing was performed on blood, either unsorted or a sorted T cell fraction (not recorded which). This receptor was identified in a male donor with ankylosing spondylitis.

CDR3 region: CASSHGAERYNEQFF. The CDR3 DNA is TGTGCCAGCAGCCACGGGGCAGAAAGATACAATGAGCAGTTCTTC. The V and J genes are TRBV12-3 or TRBV12-4 and TRBJ2-1; D tentatively fits TRBD1 or TRBD2 (5 bases each). Trimming removed 6 bases at V and 4 bases at J, with 16 bases between. This CDR3 is built from 15 residues.